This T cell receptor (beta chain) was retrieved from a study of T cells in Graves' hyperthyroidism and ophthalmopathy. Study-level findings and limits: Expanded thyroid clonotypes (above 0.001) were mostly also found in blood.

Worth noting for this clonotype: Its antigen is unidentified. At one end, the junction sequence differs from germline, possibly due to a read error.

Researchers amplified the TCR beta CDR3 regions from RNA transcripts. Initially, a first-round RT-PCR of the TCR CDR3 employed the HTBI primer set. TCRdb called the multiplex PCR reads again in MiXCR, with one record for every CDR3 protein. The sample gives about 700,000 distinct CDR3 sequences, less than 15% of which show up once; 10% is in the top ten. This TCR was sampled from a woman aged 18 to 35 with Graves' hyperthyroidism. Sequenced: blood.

The CDR3 DNA follows: TGCAGCGTTGACTTGAAGAACACCGGGGAGCTGTGTTTT. Its protein is CSVDLKNTGELCF. The J gene is TRBJ2-2, the V gene TRBV29-1; D might be TRBD2 (5 bases). Germline assignment: CDR1 SQVTM and CDR2 ANQGSEA. This CDR3 spans 13 amino acids.